The source of this T cell receptor (beta chain) is a study of blood T cell repertoires in COVID-19. As originally analysed: The assay estimated nucleated cells by amplifying reference gene primers. Data came from immunoSEQ multiplex PCR; TCRdb stores just in-frame clones and leaves some out. That table furnishes V, J and clone size, whereas the DNA furnished D and trimming. The table lists roughly 140,000 clones, about four fifths of them singletons. All enrollees were roughly 18 to 89 years old and from about 24 US areas. During the 2 weeks before they entered the study, exposed participants had met someone with a PCR-confirmed or clinician-diagnosed COVID-19 case. CDR1 is LNHDA and CDR2 is SQIVND in the germline V gene (reference sequence). This CDR3 comprises 15 residues. V was clipped by 3 bases and J by 6 bases; unmatched bases: 11.

This sequence originates from a woman in her late teens or twenties who had been exposed to COVID-19. The chain carries TRBV19 and TRBJ2-7; 7 bases agree with TRBD2. Source material: PBMCs or T cells enriched from blood (not recorded which). The CDR3: CASSIAGAGTSEQYF. CDR3 sequence (DNA): TGTGCCAGTAGTATCGCGGGAGCGGGCACTTCCGAGCAGTACTTC.